This T cell receptor beta chain derives from a study of blood T cell repertoires in COVID-19. This table comes from immunoSEQ multiplex PCR, and its TCRdb copy is limited to in-frame clones, with some not included. The sample holds about 240,000 clones, roughly four fifths seen once. Trimming removed 2 bases from V and 0 bases from J, with 23 bases in between. The CDR3 extends over 21 amino acids. CDR1 and CDR2 from the germline V gene are LNHDA and SQIVND (reference sequence). This sequence was found in an elderly woman with acute or convalescent COVID-19. Sequences were obtained from peripheral blood. The V gene is TRBV19, the J gene TRBJ2-6, with D possibly being TRBD1 (6 bases). CDR3 protein: CASSITPPTGSVGSGANVLTF. The CDR3 DNA reads as TGTGCCAGTAGTATAACCCCCCCAACAGGGTCCGTTGGCTCTGGGGCCAACGTCCTGACTTTC. Drawing the rest from reference TRBV19 and TRBJ2-6, the complete variable domain is DGGITQSPKYLFRKEGQNVTLSCEQNLNHDAMYWYRQDPGQGLRLIYYSQIVNDFQKGDIAEGYSVSREKKESFPLTVTSAQKNPTAFYLCASSITPPTGSVGSGANVLTFGAGSRLTVL.